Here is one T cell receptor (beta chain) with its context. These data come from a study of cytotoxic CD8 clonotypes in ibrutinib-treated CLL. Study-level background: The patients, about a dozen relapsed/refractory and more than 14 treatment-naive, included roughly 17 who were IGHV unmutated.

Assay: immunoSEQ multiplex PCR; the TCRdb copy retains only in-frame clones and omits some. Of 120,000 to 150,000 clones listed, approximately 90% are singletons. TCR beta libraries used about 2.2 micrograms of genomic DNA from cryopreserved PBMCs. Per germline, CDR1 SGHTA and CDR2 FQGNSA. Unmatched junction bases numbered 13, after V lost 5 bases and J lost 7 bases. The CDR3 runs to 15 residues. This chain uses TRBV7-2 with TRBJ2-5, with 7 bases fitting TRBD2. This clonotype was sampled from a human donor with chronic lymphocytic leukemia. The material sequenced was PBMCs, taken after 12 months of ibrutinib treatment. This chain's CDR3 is CASSNHRTRRGTQYF. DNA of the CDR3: TGTGCCAGCAGCAATCACAGGACTAGGAGGGGGACCCAGTACTTC. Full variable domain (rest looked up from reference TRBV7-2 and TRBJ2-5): GAGVSQSPSNKVTEKGKDVELRCDPISGHTALYWYRQSLGQGLEFLIYFQGNSAPDKSGLPSDRFSAERTGGSVSTLTIQRTQQEDSAVYLCASSNHRTRRGTQYFGPGTRLLVL.